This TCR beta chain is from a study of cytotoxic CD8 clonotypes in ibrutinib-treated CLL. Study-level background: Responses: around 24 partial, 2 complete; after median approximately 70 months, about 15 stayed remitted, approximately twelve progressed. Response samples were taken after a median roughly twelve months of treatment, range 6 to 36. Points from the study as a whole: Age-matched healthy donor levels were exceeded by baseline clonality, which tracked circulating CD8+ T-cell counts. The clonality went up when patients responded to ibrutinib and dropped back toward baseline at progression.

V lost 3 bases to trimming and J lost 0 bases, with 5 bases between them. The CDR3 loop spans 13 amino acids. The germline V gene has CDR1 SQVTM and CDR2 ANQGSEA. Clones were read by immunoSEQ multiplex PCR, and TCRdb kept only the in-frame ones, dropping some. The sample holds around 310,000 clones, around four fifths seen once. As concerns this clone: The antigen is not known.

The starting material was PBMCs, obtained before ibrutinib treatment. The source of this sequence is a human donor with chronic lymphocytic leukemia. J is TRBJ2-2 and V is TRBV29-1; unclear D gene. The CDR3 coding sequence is TGCAGCGTTGATCAGGCGAACACCGGGGAGCTGTTTTTT. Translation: CSVDQANTGELFF.